This paragraph reports one TCR beta chain. Antigen unknown. Germline V CDR1 and CDR2: SNHLY, FYNNEI. This CDR3 comprises 14 residues. V dropped 7 bases and J dropped 7; count of bases not matched to a gene: 11. Sequencing was performed with immunoSEQ multiplex PCR; in TCRdb, only in-frame clones are kept and a portion is missing. Of 20,000 to 25,000 clones in the sample, 86% were seen once. This sample is part of a study of somatic mutations in cytotoxic T cells in rheumatoid arthritis. Whole-study results and caveats: With age, CD8+ clonality increased in rheumatoid arthritis patients, whereas no such increase appeared in healthy controls.

Comprising about 52% females and having a median age of around 52 years (range about 20-70), blood donors constituted the healthy controls. The sequenced sample consisted of CD8+ T cells sorted from blood. The J gene is TRBJ2-7, the V gene TRBV2; 9 positions agree with TRBD1. This TCR came from a woman aged 45-65 years in good health. The CDR3 region is CASTPGQGSWEQYV. In nucleotides, the CDR3 is TGTGCCAGCACTCCGGGACAGGGTTCGTGGGAGCAGTACGTC.